The 29 T cell receptor beta chains below were found in one sample sequenced in a study of a mutant IDH1 vaccine in newly diagnosed glioma. Sequencing used immunoSEQ multiplex PCR; TCRdb keeps in-frame clones, though not all of them. The data contain tens of thousands of clones, approximately 84% of them singletons. Time point given: week 23, last vaccination. Every vaccination contained 300 ug of the mutant IDH1 20-mer peptide and was paired with topical imiquimod. No antigen has been identified for these receptors. The sequencing here drew on PBMCs, taken from a glioma patient whose treatment included an IDH1 peptide vaccine. These TCRs come from a man aged 25-40 years with glioma.

This rearrangement joins TRBV4-1 to TRBJ2-1; the D is unclear. V dropped 0 bases and J dropped 13 bases, with 10 bases sitting between them. The germline CDR1 and CDR2 sequences are MGHRA and YSYEKL. The CDR3 contains 12 residues. The CDR3 sequence: CASSQDSQIQFF. CDR3 sequence (DNA): TGCGCCAGCAGCCAAGATTCGCAAATACAGTTCTTC.

This rearrangement joins TRBV11-2 to TRBJ1-6; no reliable D call. This CDR3 has 15 amino acids. Deletions cut 4 bases from V and 7 bases from J, with 14 bases between. Germline V CDR1 and CDR2: SGHAT, FQNNGV. The CDR3 sequence is CASSSPRGRNSPLHF. As DNA, the CDR3 is TGTGCCAGCAGCTCTCCAAGAGGACGGAATTCACCCCTCCACTTT.

This rearrangement joins TRBV11-2 to TRBJ1-2; D is undetermined. Germline V lookup: CDR1 SGHAT, CDR2 FQNNGV. V gave up 3 bases and J gave up 4 bases, with 12 bases separating them. The CDR3 runs to 14 residues. CDR3 sequence reads: CASSFKASRYGYTF. The CDR3 DNA is TGTGCCAGCAGCTTTAAGGCCTCGCGCTATGGCTACACCTTC.

V usage is TRBV7-8 and J usage is TRBJ2-5; TRBD1 agrees at 9 bases. Germline lookup yields CDR1 SGHVS and CDR2 FQNEAQ. CDR3 length: 16 amino acids. Trimming at V came to 0 bases and at J to 5 bases, leaving 7 bases not matched to a gene. Written as DNA, the CDR3 is TGTGCCAGCAGCTTAGCCGGACAGGGGACGTGGGAGACCCAGTACTTC. Protein: CASSLAGQGTWETQYF.

This sequence joins TRBV28 and TRBJ1-5; D is unresolved. The V end was cut by 5 bases, the J end by 2 bases, with 16 bases between. Germline V gene data show CDR1 as MDHEN and CDR2 as SYDVKM. The CDR3 is made up of 16 amino acids. CDR3 sequence: CASSPPAPTGNQPQHF. The CDR3 nucleotides are TGTGCCAGCAGTCCCCCAGCCCCAACGGGCAATCAGCCCCAGCATTTT.

The chain couples TRBV1 to TRBJ2-7; TRBD2 is the table's D call, not checked against the DNA. TRBV1 is reported as a pseudogene. This CDR3 contains 16 residues. This chain's CDR3 is CTSSQASGGPATEQYF. The DNA for the CDR3 is TGCACCAGCAGCCAGGCTAGCGGGGGGCCCGCGACTGAGCAGTACTTC.

This clone was found a few times. J is TRBJ1-1 and V is TRBV27; the match to TRBD1 covers 7 bases. This CDR3 is built from 14 residues. V gave up 0 bases and J gave up 7 bases; unmatched junction bases: 5. CDR1 and CDR2 from the germline V gene are MNHEY and SMNVEV (reference sequence). Here the CDR3 reads CASSLSNRGGEAFF. In DNA form, the CDR3 reads TGTGCCAGCAGTTTATCGAACAGGGGAGGTGAAGCTTTCTTT.

The chain carries TRBV7-6 and TRBJ1-4; the D is unclear. Per germline, CDR1 SGHVS and CDR2 FNYEAQ. V lost 4 bases, J lost 3 bases, and 15 bases lay in between. This CDR3 has 16 amino acids. CDR3: CASSSSGNRANEKLFF. The CDR3, as DNA: TGTGCCAGCAGCTCCTCGGGGAATAGGGCTAATGAAAAACTGTTTTTT.

The rearrangement links TRBV6-5 to TRBJ2-1; TRBD2 agrees at 10 bases. The CDR3 sequence is 15 residues long. Germline loops: CDR1 MNHEY, CDR2 SVGAGI. V dropped 7 bases and J dropped 5; count of bases not matched to a gene: 8. This chain's CDR3 is CASTGLTSGDNEQFF. The CDR3 bases are TGTGCCAGCACCGGATTAACTAGCGGGGACAATGAGCAGTTCTTC.

The chain uses TRBV18 and TRBJ2-3; 9 bases fit TRBD2. Germline trimming cut 0 bases from V and 2 bases from J; bases unmatched to any gene: 6. The germline CDR1 and CDR2 sequences are KGHSH and LQKENI. This CDR3 spans 17 amino acids. CDR3 coding DNA: TGTGCCAGCTCACCACCTGGGGAGCGGGGGGTCACAGATACGCAGTATTTT. Translating it yields CASSPPGERGVTDTQYF.

The chain couples TRBV7-4 to TRBJ1-5; D is unclear. Trimming took 4 bases from V and 0 from J, leaving 13 bases between them. The germline V gene encodes CDR1 SGHVT and CDR2 SQSDAQ. This CDR3 is 16 amino acids long. CDR3 in DNA: TGTGCCAGCAGCTATGGCGGCAGGTATAGCAATCAGCCCCAGCATTTT. It encodes CASSYGGRYSNQPQHF.

The CDR3 DNA reads as TGTGCCAGCAGCTTCGTCCCCGGGACAGGAGCATACGAGCAGTACTTC. Translation gives CASSFVPGTGAYEQYF. The V call is TRBV5-5, the J call TRBJ2-7; 8 bases map to TRBD1. Trimming took 2 bases from V and 4 from J; bases not matched to a gene: 11. The CDR3 is made up of 16 amino acids. Germline CDR1 is SGHKS and CDR2 is YYEKEE (reference sequence).

The V gene is TRBV27, the J gene TRBJ2-7; TRBD1 aligns across 8 bases. The germline CDR1 and CDR2 sequences are MNHEY and SMNVEV (reference sequence). V shed 0 bases, J shed 3 bases, and the junction held 1 base outside the gene matches. The CDR3 extends over 14 amino acids. DNA for the CDR3: TGTGCCAGCAGTTTATCGGGACAGGACTACGAGCAGTACTTC. It translates to CASSLSGQDYEQYF.

This clone was counted a single time. V gene TRBV5-8 combines with J gene TRBJ2-7, with D hard to call. The CDR3 consists of 14 residues. Germline values: CDR1 SGHTS, CDR2 YDEGEE. With 2 bases removed from V and 3 bases from J, the gap between germline ends came to 12 bases. The CDR3 bases are TGTGCCAGCAGCTTAATGGGATTGAGCTACGAGCAGTACTTC. Protein: CASSLMGLSYEQYF.

J is TRBJ2-3 and V is TRBV7-6; tentatively, D is TRBD1 or TRBD2 (5 bases each). V shed 1 base and J shed 3 bases, with 17 bases lying between them. Germline CDR1 and CDR2: SGHVS and FNYEAQ. This CDR3 spans 17 amino acids. DNA of the CDR3: TGTGCCAGCAGCTTAGTGTTGTCGGGGCAGGCAACAGATACGCAGTATTTT. This codes for CASSLVLSGQATDTQYF.

The chain joins TRBV9 to TRBJ2-2; no firm D call. CDR3 length: 14 residues. CDR1 and CDR2 (germline): SGDLS, YYNGEE. Trimming took 4 bases from V and 5 from J, leaving 12 bases between them. The CDR3 DNA is TGTGCCAGCAGCCGAACGACGGGTACCGGGGAGCTGTTTTTT. Protein: CASSRTTGTGELFF. Based on the CDR3 plus reference TRBV9 and TRBJ2-2, the full variable domain is DSGVTQTPKHLITATGQRVTLRCSPRSGDLSVYWYQQSLDQGLQFLIQYYNGEERAKGNILERFSAQQFPDLHSELNLSSLELGDSALYFCASSRTTGTGELFFGEGSRLTVL.

The V gene is TRBV10-3, the J gene TRBJ2-1; 9 bases map to TRBD1. The CDR3 consists of 15 residues. CDR1 is ENHRY, CDR2 SYGVKD, per germline. V lost 1 base, J lost 4 bases, and 2 bases stayed unmatched. The CDR3 DNA sequence: TGTGCCATCAGTGAGTTGGGACAGGGATACAATGAGCAGTTCTTC. As protein: CAISELGQGYNEQFF.

CDR3 loop: CASSLGAGSFETQYF. CDR3 sequence (DNA): TGCGCCAGCAGCTTGGGCGCAGGGTCATTCGAGACCCAGTACTTC. The chain employs TRBV5-1 and TRBJ2-5; TRBD1 might be the D (5 bases). With 0 bases removed from V and 5 bases from J, the gap between germline ends came to 14 bases. The CDR3 runs to 15 residues. Germline loops: CDR1 SGHRS, CDR2 YFSETQ.

This clone was detected a few times. The rearrangement joins TRBV6-1 to TRBJ1-1; D call uncertain. From germline, CDR1 is MNHNS and CDR2 SASEGT. V was shortened by 9 bases and J by 1 base, with 15 bases between the two germline ends. The CDR3 is 14 amino acids. The CDR3 reads CASQAPRGNTEAFF. In nucleotides, the CDR3 is TGTGCCAGTCAGGCTCCTCGAGGGAACACTGAAGCTTTCTTT.

Regarding this clone: The germline gene is not matched at one end of the junction; a read error may be the cause. The chain is built from TRBV14 and TRBJ2-2, with D unclear. The CDR3 contains 18 residues. Germline V lookup: CDR1 SGHDN, CDR2 FVKESK. For the CDR3, the DNA is TGTGCCAGCAGCCCATCGGGTCTAGAGTTCGCGAAGACCGGGGAGCTGTTTTTT. Translated, it gives CASSPSGLEFAKTGELFF.

The rearrangement links TRBV5-1 to TRBJ1-2; D not certain. Per the germline V gene, CDR1 is SGHRS and CDR2 is YFSETQ. V lost 3 bases, J lost 0 bases, and 6 bases lay in between. CDR3 size: 13 residues. As DNA, the CDR3 is TGCGCCAGCAGCTGGACGGCTAACTATGGCTACACCTTC. Encoded protein: CASSWTANYGYTF. The variable domain in full, with the rest retrieved from reference TRBV5-1 and TRBJ1-2, is KAGVTQTPRYLIKTRGQQVTLSCSPISGHRSVSWYQQTPGQGLQFLFEYFSETQRNKGNFPGRFSGRQFSNSRSEMNVSTLELGDSALYLCASSWTANYGYTFGSGTRLTVV.

V gene TRBV28 combines with J gene TRBJ1-2, with D possibly TRBD1 on 6 matching bases. The CDR3 totals 16 residues. In germline, CDR1 is MDHEN, CDR2 SYDVKM. V lost 3 bases, J lost 5 bases, and 19 bases lay in between. The CDR3 here is CASSFPNREEWYGYTF. In nucleotides, the CDR3 is TGTGCCAGCAGTTTCCCCAACAGGGAGGAATGGTATGGCTACACCTTC.

The chain combines TRBV6-1 with TRBJ1-6, with TRBD1 identical over 8 bases. V shed 8 bases, J shed 19 bases, and the junction held 13 bases outside the gene matches. The CDR3 is made up of 12 amino acids. The germline V gene has CDR1 MNHNS and CDR2 SASEGT. CDR3 loop: CASHTGGTGNHF. The DNA of the CDR3 is TGTGCCAGCCATACGGGGGGGACAGGAAATCACTTT.

The chain carries TRBV28 and TRBJ2-3, with D tentatively TRBD2 (7 bases). The germline V and J ends were trimmed by 7 bases and 1 base, with 15 bases remaining between them. From germline, CDR1 is MDHEN and CDR2 SYDVKM. The CDR3 runs 15 residues. The CDR3 loop reads CASINGGPGTDTQYF. Written as DNA, the CDR3 is TGTGCCAGCATTAACGGGGGGCCCGGCACAGATACGCAGTATTTT.

This clone was picked up one time. The chain carries TRBV28 and TRBJ2-1, with D tentatively TRBD1 (6 bases). Deletions cut 6 bases from V and 1 base from J, with 19 bases between. Germline V gene data show CDR1 as MDHEN and CDR2 as SYDVKM. The CDR3 extends over 17 amino acids. CDR3 sequence reads: CASSFSSDSASYNEQFF. CDR3 in DNA: TGTGCCAGCAGCTTCTCCTCGGACAGCGCATCCTACAATGAGCAGTTCTTC.

V is TRBV6-1 and J is TRBJ1-1, with 7 positions matching TRBD1. The germline V gene has CDR1 MNHNS and CDR2 SASEGT. The V segment lost 6 bases and the J segment 7 bases; nucleotides outside the gene matches: 11. The CDR3 is made up of 14 amino acids. The CDR3 DNA reads TGTGCCAGCAGCTTACACGACAGGGTCATTGAAGCTTTCTTT. Translated, it gives CASSLHDRVIEAFF.

Notes on this clone: Other DNA sequences from this sample encode an identical CDR3 as well. The V and J genes are TRBV18 and TRBJ1-3; D gene uncertain. V lost 3 bases and J 4 bases, leaving 4 bases between the germline ends. Germline lookup yields CDR1 KGHSH and CDR2 LQKENI. This CDR3 is 12 amino acids long. The CDR3 sequence: CASSPGGNTIYF. The DNA for the CDR3 is TGTGCCAGCTCACCCGGGGGAAACACCATATATTTT. The full variable domain, with the rest looked up from reference TRBV18 and TRBJ1-3, is NAGVMQNPRHLVRRRGQEARLRCSPMKGHSHVYWYRQLPEEGLKFMVYLQKENIIDESGMPKERFSAEFPKEGPSILRIQQVVRGDSAAYFCASSPGGNTIYFGEGSWLTVV.

The CDR3 loop reads CASSPLAGAQETQYF. The CDR3, as DNA: TGTGCCAGCAGTCCACTAGCGGGGGCCCAAGAGACCCAGTACTTC. This sequence joins TRBV6-4 and TRBJ2-5, with 11 bases lining up with TRBD2. CDR1 is MRHNA and CDR2 is SNTAGT in the germline V gene. The CDR3 runs 15 residues. V was clipped by 5 bases and J by 1 base; unmatched bases: 3.

V is TRBV6-5 and J is TRBJ1-5; tentatively, D is TRBD1 (6 bases). The germline CDR1 and CDR2 sequences are MNHEY and SVGAGI. This CDR3 region has 15 residues. Trimming stripped 6 bases from V and 0 bases from J, with 12 bases between. The CDR3 spells CASRKGGNSNQPQHF. The CDR3 nucleotides are TGTGCCAGCAGAAAAGGGGGGAATAGCAATCAGCCCCAGCATTTT.